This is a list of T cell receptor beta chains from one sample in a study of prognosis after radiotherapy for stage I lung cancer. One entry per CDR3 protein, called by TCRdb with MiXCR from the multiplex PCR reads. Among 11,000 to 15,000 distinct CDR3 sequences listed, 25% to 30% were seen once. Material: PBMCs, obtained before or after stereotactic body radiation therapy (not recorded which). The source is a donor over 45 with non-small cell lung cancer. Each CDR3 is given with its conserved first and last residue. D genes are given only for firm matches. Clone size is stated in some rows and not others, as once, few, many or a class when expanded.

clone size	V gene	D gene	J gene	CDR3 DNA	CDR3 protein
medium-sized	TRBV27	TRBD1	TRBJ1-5	TGTGCCAGCAGTTTTAGTGACAGGGGAGATCAGCCCCAGCATTTT	CASSFSDRGDQPQHF
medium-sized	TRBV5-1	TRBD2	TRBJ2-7	TGCGCCAGCAGCTCCCTAGCGGGACTCTACTACGAGCAGTACTTC	CASSSLAGLYYEQYF
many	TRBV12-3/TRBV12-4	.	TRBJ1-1	TGTGCCAGCAGTAGGGGCCGGCAGGGATGGCACACTGAAGCTTTCTTT	CASSRGRQGWHTEAFF
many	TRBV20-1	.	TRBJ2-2	TGCAGTGCTAGAGATTTCAGGAAGAACACCGGGGAGCTGTTTTTT	CSARDFRKNTGELFF
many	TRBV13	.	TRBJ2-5	TGTGCCAGCAGCTTACAACCCTCGGGGGGCGCCTTAGAGACCCAGTACTTC	CASSLQPSGGALETQYF
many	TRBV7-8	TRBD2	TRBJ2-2	TGTGCCAGCAGCGCCGGGACTAACTATGACGGGGAGCTGTTTTTT	CASSAGTNYDGELFF
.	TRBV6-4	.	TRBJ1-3	TGTGCCAGCAGTGATCATGGTGGCCTAGCGGGAGGAAACACCATATATTTT	CASSDHGGLAGGNTIYF
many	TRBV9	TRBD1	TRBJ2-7	TGTGCCAGCAGCCTAGGACAGGAAGTGACCTACGAGCAGTACTTC	CASSLGQEVTYEQYF
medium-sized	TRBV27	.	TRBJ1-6	TGTGCCAGCAGTTTAGGAAGGGGCTCTAATTCACCCCTCCACTTT	CASSLGRGSNSPLHF
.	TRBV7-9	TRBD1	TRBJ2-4	TGTGCCAGCAGCTCGACAGGGGGGGATGGCGACATTCAGTACTTC	CASSSTGGDGDIQYF
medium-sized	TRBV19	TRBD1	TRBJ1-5	TGTGCCAGTAGCCGGGACAGAAATCAGCCCCAGCATTTT	CASSRDRNQPQHF
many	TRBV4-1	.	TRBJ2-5	TGCGCCAGCAGCCAAGGCGATAACGGGGGAGAGACCCAGTACTTC	CASSQGDNGGETQYF
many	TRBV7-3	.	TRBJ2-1	TGTGCCAGCAGCTTAAAATTTAGGGGGTTCGATGAGCAGTTCTTC	CASSLKFRGFDEQFF
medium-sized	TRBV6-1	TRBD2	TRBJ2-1	TGTGCCAGCAGTAGGCCGGGGGGAATAAGCTCCTACAATGAGCAGTTCTTC	CASSRPGGISSYNEQFF
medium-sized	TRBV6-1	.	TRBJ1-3	TGTGCCAGCACTACCTCGGGAAACACCATATATTTT	CASTTSGNTIYF
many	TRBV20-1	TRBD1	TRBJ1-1	TGCAGTGCTAGAGCAGGGGGCGCATCTGAAGCTTTCTTT	CSARAGGASEAFF
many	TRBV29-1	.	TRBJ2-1	TGCAGCGTTTTATGGTCGGGGACTGGGCAGTTCTTC	CSVLWSGTGQFF
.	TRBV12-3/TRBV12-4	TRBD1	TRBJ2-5	TGTGCCAGCAGACCCAGGGACAGGGAGACCCAGTACTTC	CASRPRDRETQYF
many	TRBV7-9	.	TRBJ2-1	TGTGCCAGCGCCCCTAATAGTCTAGCAGACAATGAGCAGTTCTTC	CASAPNSLADNEQFF
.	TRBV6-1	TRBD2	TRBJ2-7	TGTGCCAGCAGTGGACTAGCTTGGGGCCACGAGCAGTACTTC	CASSGLAWGHEQYF
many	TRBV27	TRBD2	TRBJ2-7	TGTGCCAGCAGTCCCCCTCAGCGGGCGGGGGAGGAATCCTACGAGCAGTACTTC	CASSPPQRAGEESYEQYF
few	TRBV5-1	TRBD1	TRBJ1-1	TGCGCCAGCAGCTATGGACAGGGGACCCCTTCGGGCACTGAAGCTTTCTTT	CASSYGQGTPSGTEAFF
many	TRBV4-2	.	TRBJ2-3	TGTGCCAGCAGCCAAAAAACAGCGAACACAGATACGCAGTATTTT	CASSQKTANTDTQYF
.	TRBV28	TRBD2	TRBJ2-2	TGTGCCAGCAGTCCCTCAGCGGGAGTGGGTACCGGGGAGCTGTTTTTT	CASSPSAGVGTGELFF
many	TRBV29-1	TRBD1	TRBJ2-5	TGCAGCGTGACCGGGACAGACCAAGAGACCCAGTACTTC	CSVTGTDQETQYF
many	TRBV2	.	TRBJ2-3	TGTGCCAGCAGCCGCCTCGGGATTACGCAGTATTTT	CASSRLGITQYF
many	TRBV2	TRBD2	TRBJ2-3	TGTGCCACCAACTTGAGGGGACTAGCGGGAAGGCGAAACACAGATACGCAGTATTTT	CATNLRGLAGRRNTDTQYF
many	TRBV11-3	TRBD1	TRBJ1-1	TGTGCCAGCAGTAATGACAGGGCGGGCACTGAAGCTTTCTTT	CASSNDRAGTEAFF
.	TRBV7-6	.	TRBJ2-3	TGTGCCAGCAGCTTATTTTCAGTCGTACGCACAGATACGCAGTATTTT	CASSLFSVVRTDTQYF
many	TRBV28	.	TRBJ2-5	TGTGCCAGCAGTTTCGGGGAACTGCTATCCCAAGAGACCCAGTACTTC	CASSFGELLSQETQYF
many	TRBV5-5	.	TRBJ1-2	TGTGCCAGCAGCCTAGGACCCGGGCTTCACTATGGCTACACCTTC	CASSLGPGLHYGYTF
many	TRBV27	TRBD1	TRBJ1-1	TGTGCCAGCAGTATCAATCAGGGGGCTAAGGCTTTCTTT	CASSINQGAKAFF
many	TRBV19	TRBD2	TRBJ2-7	TGTGCCAGTAGGCCCAGGGTCGCGGGAGAGTCCGAGCAGTACTTC	CASRPRVAGESEQYF